This T cell receptor beta chain was captured by sequencing in a study of HIV-infected patients and healthy controls. This CDR3 has 15 amino acids. Per germline, CDR1 KGHSH and CDR2 LQKENI. The V end was cut by 3 bases, the J end by 0 bases, with 11 bases between. TCRdb used MiXCR to reprocess the 5' RACE reads, holding one entry per CDR3 protein. The sample includes 55,000 to 70,000 distinct CDR3 sequences, around 21% seen only once; the top ten take 1.1% to 1.5%. This clonotype was picked up one time. This clonotype was sampled from a human donor in good health. Material: CD4+ T cells from blood. The chain uses TRBV18 and TRBJ1-1; weak D call: TRBD1 (5 bases). CDR3 nucleotide sequence: TGTGCCAGCTCACCGTTAGAGGGGTTGAACACTGAAGCTTTCTTT. Amino acid sequence: CASSPLEGLNTEAFF.